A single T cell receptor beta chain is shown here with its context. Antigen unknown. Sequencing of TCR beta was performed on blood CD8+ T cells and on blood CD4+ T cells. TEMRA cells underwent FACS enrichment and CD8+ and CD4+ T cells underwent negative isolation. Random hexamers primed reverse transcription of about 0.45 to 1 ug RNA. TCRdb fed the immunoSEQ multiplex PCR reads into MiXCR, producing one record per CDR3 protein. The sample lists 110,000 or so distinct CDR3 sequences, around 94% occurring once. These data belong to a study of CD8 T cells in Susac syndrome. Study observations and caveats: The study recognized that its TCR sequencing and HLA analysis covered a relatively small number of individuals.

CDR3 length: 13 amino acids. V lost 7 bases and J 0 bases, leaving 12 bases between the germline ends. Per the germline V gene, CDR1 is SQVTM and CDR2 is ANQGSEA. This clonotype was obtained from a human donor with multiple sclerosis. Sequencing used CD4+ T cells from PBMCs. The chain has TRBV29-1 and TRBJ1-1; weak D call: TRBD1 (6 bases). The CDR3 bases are TGCAGCGCGCTAGGGACATTGAACACTGAAGCTTTCTTT. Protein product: CSALGTLNTEAFF.